This entry features one T cell receptor beta chain sequence. The data were obtained in a study of T cell responses to AZD1222 COVID-19 vaccine. Sequencing was performed with immunoSEQ multiplex PCR; in TCRdb, only in-frame clones are kept and a portion is missing. Of around 100,000 clones in the sample, 90% to 95% are singletons; the top ten hold about 2.2%. This TCR came from an adult in good health. Material: peripheral blood, obtained on day 0 of AZD1222 vaccination.

CDR3 sequence reads: CASSNTGWNGNTIYF. DNA for the CDR3: TGTGCCAGCAGCAACACAGGGTGGAATGGAAACACCATATATTTT. This chain connects TRBV6-5 to TRBJ1-3, with D possibly being TRBD1 (6 bases). V was clipped by 6 bases and J by 3 bases, with 15 bases between them. The CDR3 sequence is 15 residues long. The germline CDR1 and CDR2 sequences are MNHEY and SVGAGI.